The clone carrying this TCR beta chain was seen repeatedly, ten times or more. Its antigen is unknown. Trimming left V 10 bases short and J 2 bases short, with 13 bases between. Germline V gene data show CDR1 as MDHEN and CDR2 as SYDVKM. The CDR3 contains 13 residues. The sample belongs to a study of neurological immune-mediated disorders. Whole-study results and caveats: The multiple sclerosis repertoire cluster was not associated with any clinical or MRI feature. Phylogenetic grouping assigned the repertoires of 18 of 34 multiple sclerosis patients to a single related-CDR3 cluster, which may represent a signature.

One entry per CDR3 protein, called by TCRdb with MiXCR from the 5' RACE reads. The data show 55,000 to 85,000 distinct CDR3 sequences, 3.2% seen once. The chain employs TRBV28 and TRBJ2-3; maybe TRBD2 (6 bases). The sample was PBMCs. This clonotype originated in a woman aged 45-65 years with multiple sclerosis. The CDR3 DNA reads as TGTGCCATCGAGGGACTGCTCACAGATACGCAGTATTTT. Amino acid sequence: CAIEGLLTDTQYF.